This TCR beta chain was captured in a study of identical twins. Regarding the study as a whole: Twin pairs' shared out-of-frame alpha sequences were enriched in low generation probability. Sequences that were beta out-of-frame showed weaker excess twin sharing.

In regard to this clonotype: Its specificity is not known. The junction departs from germline at one end; a sequencing error may be responsible.

The CDR3 contains 11 residues. The germline V gene encodes CDR1 SGHVS and CDR2 FNYEAQ. MiXCR, run by TCRdb on the 5' RACE reads, gives a single entry per CDR3 protein. The sample has 700,000 or so distinct CDR3 sequences; 21% are singletons. These data were also reused for a study on T cells expressing NK-cell markers. That report notes: A handful of donors likewise had their CD3+CD56-NKG2C+ fraction led by these clonotypes.

This clonotype originated in a woman in her late teens or twenties in good health. The genes are TRBV7-6 and TRBJ2-5, with D maybe TRBD1 (5 bases). The sample taken for sequencing was PBMCs. The DNA for the CDR3 is TGTGCCGGCAGCCCAGGGGAGACCCAGTACTTC. Amino acid sequence: CAGSPGETQYF.